This is a list of T cell receptor beta chains from one sample in a study of response to subunit inactivated influenza vaccine. Via MiXCR, TCRdb re-called the RT-PCR reads, giving one row per CDR3 protein. The table lists around 790,000 distinct CDR3 sequences, about 20% of them singletons. The material was PBMCs from blood, obtained around 5 days after vaccination. These receptors were collected from a man aged 45-65 years who received an inactivated influenza vaccine. The CDR3 runs from the conserved cysteine through the conserved F or W. A D gene is named only where the DNA matches it firmly. Clone sizes are given selectively: once, few, many, or a class where the clone is expanded.

J	size	D	V	DNA	CDR3
TRBJ2-7	NA	TRBD2	TRBV27	TGTGCCAGCAGTTTTAAGACTAGCGGATCCAGCTTCTCCTACGAGCAGTACTTC	CASSFKTSGSSFSYEQYF
TRBJ2-5	NA	NA	TRBV20-1	TGCAGTGCTCGAAAGGGGGGAGGGCCGCGGGAGACCCAGTACTTC	CSARKGGGPRETQYF
TRBJ1-5	few	NA	TRBV2	TGTGCCAGCAGTGAAGCAGGGACCCTCGCAAATCAGCCCCAGCATTTT	CASSEAGTLANQPQHF
TRBJ1-2	NA	NA	TRBV20-1	TGCAGTGGCGTAAGACAGTATGGCTACACCTTC	CSGVRQYGYTF
TRBJ2-7	NA	TRBD2	TRBV30	TGTGCCTGGAGGCATCGCGGGAGTGCCGACGAGCAGTACTTC	CAWRHRGSADEQYF
TRBJ2-1	many	TRBD2	TRBV7-7	TGTGCCAGCAGCGCCGGACTAGCGGATTACAATGAGCAGTTCTTC	CASSAGLADYNEQFF
TRBJ1-6	NA	NA	TRBV20-1	TGCAGTGCTAGATCGTCGACAGCCACGACCTATAATTCACCCCTCCACTTT	CSARSSTATTYNSPLHF
TRBJ2-7	few	NA	TRBV20-1	TGCAGTGCCCCCCGGGACACCATCTCCTACGAGCAGTACTTC	CSAPRDTISYEQYF
TRBJ2-1	NA	TRBD2	TRBV29-1	TGCAGCGTTGAGGGAATTACTAGCGGGCAAAACCCCTTTTCCGATGAGCAGTTCTTC	CSVEGITSGQNPFSDEQFF
TRBJ2-7	NA	NA	TRBV9	TGTGCCAGCAGCTCAAAGGAGGGGAGTTACGACGAGCAGTACTTC	CASSSKEGSYDEQYF
TRBJ2-2	NA	NA	TRBV7-9	TGTGCCAGCAGCTTACGTCTTCACACCGGGGAGCTGTTTTTT	CASSLRLHTGELFF
TRBJ2-7	NA	NA	TRBV2	TGTGCCAGCAGTTCCCTGGGGGGGCAAGACGAGCAGTACTTC	CASSSLGGQDEQYF
TRBJ2-2	NA	NA	TRBV6-2/TRBV6-3	TGTGCCAGCAGAGATATCCGCAGGGTGAGAGACGGGGAGCTGTTTTTT	CASRDIRRVRDGELFF
TRBJ2-3	many	NA	TRBV7-2	TGTGCCAGCAGCTTAGGGACCTCCAGGGCGGCAGATACGCAGTATTTT	CASSLGTSRAADTQYF
TRBJ2-7	few	NA	TRBV20-1	TGCAGTGCATGGCGGGGCAGTATCTACGAGCAGTACTTC	CSAWRGSIYEQYF
TRBJ1-4	NA	TRBD1	TRBV7-9	TGTGCCAGCAGCTTATCGGACAGGGGATCGGCACTGTTTTTT	CASSLSDRGSALFF
TRBJ2-1	few	TRBD2	TRBV28	TGTGCCAGCAGCCAAGGGACTAGCGGGCCTGCCTACAATGAGCAGTTCTTC	CASSQGTSGPAYNEQFF
TRBJ2-5	NA	TRBD2	TRBV27	TGTGCCACTCAGGGACTAGCGGGGGTGGAGACCCAGTACTTC	CATQGLAGVETQYF
TRBJ2-1	many	NA	TRBV7-2	TGTGCCAGCAGCTTAGCGGGATCCTACAATGAGCAGTTCTTC	CASSLAGSYNEQFF
TRBJ2-2	NA	NA	TRBV12-3/TRBV12-4	TGTGCCAGCAGCCTCCGATGGACCGGGGAGCTGTTTTTT	CASSLRWTGELFF
TRBJ2-2	NA	NA	TRBV12-3/TRBV12-4	TGTGCCAGCAGCGGGATCCCTTCACCCGGGGAGCTGTTTTTT	CASSGIPSPGELFF
TRBJ1-2	few	NA	TRBV10-2	TGCGCCAGCAGCAAGGGGGGGGTGGACTATGGCTACACCTTC	CASSKGGVDYGYTF
TRBJ1-1	few	NA	TRBV10-1	TGCGCCAGCAGTGATCCTGGAGCGAACACTGAAGCTTTCTTT	CASSDPGANTEAFF
TRBJ2-7	NA	NA	TRBV6-5	TGTGCCAGCAGTTACTCGGAACGGGAGACCTACGAGCAGTACTTC	CASSYSERETYEQYF
TRBJ2-1	NA	NA	TRBV24-1	TGTGCCACCAGCCGGGTTGGAGTAAACTCCAATGAGCAGTTCTTC	CATSRVGVNSNEQFF
TRBJ2-2	few	NA	TRBV18	TGTGCCAGCTCACCACCGATCGGTGCCGAGAGAACCGGGGAGCTGTTTTTT	CASSPPIGAERTGELFF
TRBJ2-1	NA	TRBD2	TRBV28	TGTGCCAGCAGAGCAAGTACCGGGAGGCAATACTACAATGAGCAGTTCTTC	CASRASTGRQYYNEQFF
TRBJ2-7	many	TRBD2	TRBV28	TGTGCCAGCAGTAGGTCCACTAGCGGGGGCTCCTACGAGCAGTACTTC	CASSRSTSGGSYEQYF
TRBJ2-3	few	NA	TRBV12-3/TRBV12-4	TGTGCCAGCAGTTTACTGATTGGGGGCGCGCAGTATTTT	CASSLLIGGAQYF
TRBJ2-1	few	TRBD2	TRBV7-2	TGTGCCAGCAGCCTACTAGCGGGAGTACTCAATGAGCAGTTCTTC	CASSLLAGVLNEQFF